This record concerns one T cell receptor (beta chain) sequence. Its specificity is not known. The sample belongs to a study of CXCR3-negative and CXCR3-positive naive CD8 T cells. Study-wide findings and caveats: TRB CDR3s of CXCR3-positive naive cells were more hydrophobic than those of CXCR3-negative naive cells.

cDNA libraries for TRB were generated by 5' RACE incorporating UMI labels. TCRdb re-called the 5' RACE reads and gives one entry per CDR3 protein, without DNA. This sample's table reports around 120,000 distinct CDR3 sequences. This CDR3 is 14 amino acids long. CDR1 and CDR2 from the germline V gene are SGHDN and FVKESK. Researchers reported sorting every CD8+ T cell subset in triplicate, about 290,000 cells per sort. The material sequenced was naive CXCR3+ CD8+ T cells from blood. The subset here: CD45RO-CCR7+CD27+CD95- naive CD8+ T cells expressing CXCR3 (TNR3+). The origin of this receptor is a human donor in good health. Some clones in this sample may be carry-over from other donors' samples. This chain connects TRBV14 to TRBJ2-3. CDR3 sequence reads: CASSQEGLTDTQYF.